This TCR beta chain was observed in a study of blood T cell repertoires in COVID-19. V trimming: 4 bases; J trimming: 3 bases; junction bases outside the gene matches: 8. CDR3 length: 15 residues. Germline V gene sequence: CDR1 MDHEN, CDR2 SYDVKM. Seattle's enrolled individuals joined amid active infection and were then monitored longitudinally. The protocol was immunoSEQ multiplex PCR, while the TCRdb copy is restricted to in-frame clones and leaves out a portion. Here the sample spans a few hundred thousand clones, roughly 90% being singletons. The sequence was obtained from a young woman with COVID-19, enrolled during active disease. The rearrangement links TRBV28 to TRBJ1-2; TRBD1 aligns across 7 bases. Sequenced material: peripheral blood. The CDR3 spells CASSYPGQDYYGYTF. In nucleotides, the CDR3 is TGTGCCAGCAGTTATCCTGGACAGGACTACTATGGCTACACCTTC.